The rows below give T cell receptor beta chains drawn from one sample of a study. TCRdb re-called the 5' RACE reads through MiXCR, storing one row per CDR3 protein. The table lists 62,000 or so distinct CDR3 sequences, 30% of them singletons. The sequencing input was tumor-infiltrating naive CD4+ T cells sorted from the breast tumor. These receptor sequences come from a female donor with breast cancer. Each CDR3 is given with its conserved first and last residue. Each record gives: CDR3 length, D gene, J gene, clone size, V gene, CDR3 DNA, CDR3 protein. D genes are given only for firm matches. Size is omitted from some rows. Given values are once, few, many or a class for expanded clones.

len: 14; d_gene: TRBD2; j_gene: TRBJ2-7; abundance: NA; v_gene: TRBV20-1; CDR3nt: TGCAGTGCTAGCGGACTAGCGGGAAAGGGAGAGCAGTACTTC; CDR3aa: CSASGLAGKGEQYF
len: 13; d_gene: TRBD1; j_gene: TRBJ1-1; abundance: NA; v_gene: TRBV6-5; CDR3nt: TGTGCCAGCAGGAATCCGGACAGGGACGAAGCTTTCTTT; CDR3aa: CASRNPDRDEAFF
len: 14; d_gene: NA; j_gene: TRBJ1-1; abundance: many; v_gene: TRBV20-1; CDR3nt: TGCAGTGCCCCTAGGGAGGGTACGGGGACTGAAGCTTTCTTT; CDR3aa: CSAPREGTGTEAFF
len: 14; d_gene: TRBD1; j_gene: TRBJ2-3; abundance: few; v_gene: TRBV15; CDR3nt: TGTGCCACCAGCAGAGGAGGGGGCGGAGATACGCAGTATTTT; CDR3aa: CATSRGGGGDTQYF
len: 15; d_gene: NA; j_gene: TRBJ2-7; abundance: NA; v_gene: TRBV7-3; CDR3nt: TGTGCCAGCAGCCAAGCCTCCGGACCCTACTACGAGCAGTACTTC; CDR3aa: CASSQASGPYYEQYF
len: 14; d_gene: TRBD2; j_gene: TRBJ2-1; abundance: few; v_gene: TRBV4-2; CDR3nt: TGTGCCAGCAGCCTCTTAGCGGGAAACAATGAGCAGTTCTTC; CDR3aa: CASSLLAGNNEQFF
len: 15; d_gene: NA; j_gene: TRBJ2-2; abundance: NA; v_gene: TRBV4-2; CDR3nt: TGTGCCAGCAGCCAAGATTACAGGGCCGCCGGGGAGCTGTTTTTT; CDR3aa: CASSQDYRAAGELFF
len: 15; d_gene: NA; j_gene: TRBJ1-1; abundance: few; v_gene: TRBV7-2; CDR3nt: TGTGCCAGCAGCTCCCCGGCTGACAGGAACACTGAAGCTTTCTTT; CDR3aa: CASSSPADRNTEAFF
len: 16; d_gene: NA; j_gene: TRBJ2-7; abundance: few; v_gene: TRBV7-6; CDR3nt: TGTGCCAGCAGCTTAGTGGGCGGGAACCCAACCTACGAGCAGTACTTC; CDR3aa: CASSLVGGNPTYEQYF
len: 16; d_gene: NA; j_gene: TRBJ2-2; abundance: NA; v_gene: TRBV20-1; CDR3nt: TGCAGTGCTAGAGATGTAGGGGGACCGAACACCGGGGAGCTGTTTTTT; CDR3aa: CSARDVGGPNTGELFF
len: 14; d_gene: NA; j_gene: TRBJ1-4; abundance: many; v_gene: TRBV29-1; CDR3nt: TGCAGCGTCGGGAGTCTGAGCGTGAAAGAAAAACTGTTTTTT; CDR3aa: CSVGSLSVKEKLFF
len: 14; d_gene: TRBD1; j_gene: TRBJ1-4; abundance: few; v_gene: TRBV29-1; CDR3nt: TGCAGCGTTTCGCAGGGGGCGGTTAATGAAAAACTGTTTTTT; CDR3aa: CSVSQGAVNEKLFF
len: 16; d_gene: TRBD2; j_gene: TRBJ2-5; abundance: once; v_gene: TRBV5-1; CDR3nt: TGCGCCAGCAGCTTGGTAGCGGGGGGCCCCGAGGAGACCCAGTACTTC; CDR3aa: CASSLVAGGPEETQYF
len: 14; d_gene: NA; j_gene: TRBJ1-2; abundance: many; v_gene: TRBV4-2; CDR3nt: TGTGCCAGCACTCTTACATCCAGCGACTATGGCTACACCTTC; CDR3aa: CASTLTSSDYGYTF
len: 13; d_gene: NA; j_gene: TRBJ2-3; abundance: few; v_gene: TRBV6-5; CDR3nt: TGTGCCAGCAGTGGGGACCTGACAGATACGCAGTATTTT; CDR3aa: CASSGDLTDTQYF
len: 16; d_gene: TRBD2; j_gene: TRBJ2-3; abundance: NA; v_gene: TRBV27; CDR3nt: TGTGCCAGCAGTTTAGGGACTAGCGGGAGGGCAGATACGCAGTATTTT; CDR3aa: CASSLGTSGRADTQYF
len: 16; d_gene: NA; j_gene: TRBJ2-3; abundance: NA; v_gene: TRBV4-2; CDR3nt: TGTGCCAGCAGCCAAAACTCCGGGAGTGGAACAGATACGCAGTATTTT; CDR3aa: CASSQNSGSGTDTQYF
len: 12; d_gene: TRBD1; j_gene: TRBJ1-5; abundance: NA; v_gene: TRBV11-2; CDR3nt: TGTGCCAGCAGCTTAGACAGGGGGACCCAGCATTTT; CDR3aa: CASSLDRGTQHF
len: 19; d_gene: NA; j_gene: TRBJ1-6; abundance: few; v_gene: TRBV6-1; CDR3nt: TGTGCCAGCAGTGAAGAAGCGCTAATTTCCAGGGGCCGGGGTTCACCCCTCCACTTT; CDR3aa: CASSEEALISRGRGSPLHF
len: 14; d_gene: NA; j_gene: TRBJ2-5; abundance: NA; v_gene: TRBV3-1; CDR3nt: TGTGCCAGCAGCCAAAGAAGCCTGACTGAGACCCAGTACTTC; CDR3aa: CASSQRSLTETQYF
len: 16; d_gene: NA; j_gene: TRBJ2-3; abundance: NA; v_gene: TRBV4-3; CDR3nt: TGCGCCAGCAGCCAAGACCACCTAAACGGGGCAGATACGCAGTATTTT; CDR3aa: CASSQDHLNGADTQYF
len: 15; d_gene: TRBD1; j_gene: TRBJ2-1; abundance: NA; v_gene: TRBV28; CDR3nt: TGTGCCAGCAGTACCTCCGGGACAGGGGGCAATGAGCAGTTCTTC; CDR3aa: CASSTSGTGGNEQFF
len: 15; d_gene: NA; j_gene: TRBJ1-1; abundance: NA; v_gene: TRBV14; CDR3nt: TGTGCCAGCAGCCTACGATCTGGGGGGTTCACTGAAGCTTTCTTT; CDR3aa: CASSLRSGGFTEAFF
len: 17; d_gene: TRBD2; j_gene: TRBJ2-3; abundance: NA; v_gene: TRBV6-1; CDR3nt: TGTGTCAGCAGTGGGGGACTAACCCCCGATCCGGCAGATACGCAGTATTTT; CDR3aa: CVSSGGLTPDPADTQYF
len: 17; d_gene: NA; j_gene: TRBJ1-3; abundance: NA; v_gene: TRBV4-1; CDR3nt: TGCGCCAGCAGCCACGGCAGCCTTTTCGTCTCTGGAAACACCATATATTTT; CDR3aa: CASSHGSLFVSGNTIYF
len: 12; d_gene: NA; j_gene: TRBJ1-2; abundance: few; v_gene: TRBV20-1; CDR3nt: TGCAGTGCTAGTCCAGATTGGAGTGGCTACACCTTC; CDR3aa: CSASPDWSGYTF
len: 13; d_gene: NA; j_gene: TRBJ1-1; abundance: many; v_gene: TRBV7-6; CDR3nt: TGTGCCAGCAGCTCCGACCGGAACACTGAAGCTTTCTTT; CDR3aa: CASSSDRNTEAFF
len: 13; d_gene: NA; j_gene: TRBJ2-5; abundance: NA; v_gene: TRBV7-2; CDR3nt: TGTGCCAGCAGCTTAGGGCCAGGGGAGCCCCAGTACTTC; CDR3aa: CASSLGPGEPQYF
len: 15; d_gene: NA; j_gene: TRBJ1-5; abundance: NA; v_gene: TRBV27; CDR3nt: TGTGCCAGCAGTTTACCCGGGACTTTCAATCAGCCCCAGCATTTT; CDR3aa: CASSLPGTFNQPQHF
len: 12; d_gene: NA; j_gene: TRBJ2-7; abundance: many; v_gene: TRBV6-2/TRBV6-3; CDR3nt: TGTGCCAGCAGTTACTCGATAGGACAGCAGTACTTC; CDR3aa: CASSYSIGQQYF
len: 15; d_gene: TRBD1; j_gene: TRBJ1-1; abundance: few; v_gene: TRBV5-1; CDR3nt: TGCGCCAGCAGCTCGAATACAGGGGAGAACACTGAAGCTTTCTTT; CDR3aa: CASSSNTGENTEAFF
len: 16; d_gene: NA; j_gene: TRBJ1-5; abundance: NA; v_gene: TRBV28; CDR3nt: TGTGCCAGCAGTCCCTGGGAGGGGGATAGCAATCAGCCCCAGCATTTT; CDR3aa: CASSPWEGDSNQPQHF
len: 15; d_gene: TRBD1; j_gene: TRBJ2-5; abundance: NA; v_gene: TRBV5-1; CDR3nt: TGCGCCAGCAGCTCCGGGACAGCAAATCAAGAGACCCAGTACTTC; CDR3aa: CASSSGTANQETQYF
len: 13; d_gene: NA; j_gene: TRBJ2-7; abundance: many; v_gene: TRBV4-2; CDR3nt: TGTGCCAGCAGCCAGGACACCCAGGGGGAGCAGTACTTC; CDR3aa: CASSQDTQGEQYF
len: 14; d_gene: TRBD1; j_gene: TRBJ1-4; abundance: many; v_gene: TRBV6-5; CDR3nt: TGTGCCAGCAGCGGACAGGGGTTCGGTGAAAAACTGTTTTTT; CDR3aa: CASSGQGFGEKLFF
len: 13; d_gene: NA; j_gene: TRBJ2-7; abundance: once; v_gene: TRBV29-1; CDR3nt: TGCAGCGTTCATGCCGGGACAATCTACGAGCAGTACTTC; CDR3aa: CSVHAGTIYEQYF
len: 16; d_gene: TRBD2; j_gene: TRBJ2-1; abundance: NA; v_gene: TRBV7-9; CDR3nt: TGTGCCAGCGGCTTAGAACTAGCGGGAACCTACAATGATCAGTTCTTC; CDR3aa: CASGLELAGTYNDQFF
len: 15; d_gene: TRBD1; j_gene: TRBJ1-2; abundance: few; v_gene: TRBV5-1; CDR3nt: TGCGCCAGCAGCTTGGAAGGGACAGGGGGCAATGGCTACACCTTC; CDR3aa: CASSLEGTGGNGYTF
len: 14; d_gene: NA; j_gene: TRBJ2-7; abundance: NA; v_gene: TRBV20-1; CDR3nt: TGCAGTGCGACGCGGCGGGACCTTACCTACGAGCAGTACTTC; CDR3aa: CSATRRDLTYEQYF
len: 16; d_gene: TRBD1; j_gene: TRBJ1-2; abundance: many; v_gene: TRBV9; CDR3nt: TGTGCCAGCAGCGTAGCCCTAGGACAGGGGCTTGATGGCTACACCTTC; CDR3aa: CASSVALGQGLDGYTF
len: 16; d_gene: TRBD2; j_gene: TRBJ2-1; abundance: NA; v_gene: TRBV20-1; CDR3nt: TGCAGTGCTCGAAACTTACTAGCGGGAGGTGGCAATGAGCAGTTCTTC; CDR3aa: CSARNLLAGGGNEQFF
len: 12; d_gene: NA; j_gene: TRBJ1-5; abundance: NA; v_gene: TRBV30; CDR3nt: TGTGCCTGGAGTCGATCGTGGGGAGCGCAACATTTT; CDR3aa: CAWSRSWGAQHF
len: 14; d_gene: NA; j_gene: TRBJ2-5; abundance: NA; v_gene: TRBV11-3; CDR3nt: TGTGCCAGCAGCCCCGTGAGAGGCGCAGTAACCCAGTACTTC; CDR3aa: CASSPVRGAVTQYF
len: 13; d_gene: NA; j_gene: TRBJ2-5; abundance: NA; v_gene: TRBV5-5; CDR3nt: TGTGCCAGCAGCTTGGGGACAGAAGAGACCCAGTACTTC; CDR3aa: CASSLGTEETQYF
len: 17; d_gene: TRBD1; j_gene: TRBJ2-6; abundance: few; v_gene: TRBV6-2/TRBV6-3; CDR3nt: TGTGCCAGCAAATCCGGGACAGGGAGCTCTGGGGCCAACGTCCTGACTTTC; CDR3aa: CASKSGTGSSGANVLTF
len: 12; d_gene: NA; j_gene: TRBJ2-5; abundance: NA; v_gene: TRBV6-1; CDR3nt: TGTGCCAGCGGGAGGCCCCAAGAGACCCAGTACTTC; CDR3aa: CASGRPQETQYF
len: 16; d_gene: TRBD2; j_gene: TRBJ2-7; abundance: few; v_gene: TRBV5-1; CDR3nt: TGCGCCAGCAGCCCCCTAGCGGGAGGGCGTTCCTACGAGCAGTACTTC; CDR3aa: CASSPLAGGRSYEQYF
len: 15; d_gene: NA; j_gene: TRBJ2-1; abundance: few; v_gene: TRBV28; CDR3nt: TGTGCCAGCAGTTTAGGAGGGAACAGGGGCAATGAGCAGTTCTTC; CDR3aa: CASSLGGNRGNEQFF
len: 13; d_gene: NA; j_gene: TRBJ1-1; abundance: few; v_gene: TRBV7-9; CDR3nt: TGTGCCAGCACCTCGTACGGGATGGCTGAAGCTTTCTTT; CDR3aa: CASTSYGMAEAFF
len: 18; d_gene: TRBD2; j_gene: TRBJ2-1; abundance: NA; v_gene: TRBV9; CDR3nt: TGTGCCAGCAGCGTAGGGGAGCGGGGGGGCTTATCCTACAATGAGCAGTTCTTC; CDR3aa: CASSVGERGGLSYNEQFF
len: 13; d_gene: TRBD1; j_gene: TRBJ1-1; abundance: few; v_gene: TRBV30; CDR3nt: TGTGCCTGGAGTGTCAGGGGGGGGACTGAAGCTTTCTTT; CDR3aa: CAWSVRGGTEAFF
len: 15; d_gene: TRBD2; j_gene: TRBJ2-1; abundance: NA; v_gene: TRBV12-3/TRBV12-4; CDR3nt: TGTGCCAGCAGAATTAGCGGGAGTCCAAACAATGAGCAGTTCTTC; CDR3aa: CASRISGSPNNEQFF
len: 12; d_gene: NA; j_gene: TRBJ2-7; abundance: NA; v_gene: TRBV2; CDR3nt: TGTGCCAGCTTGGGGAGCTCCTACGAGCAGTACTTC; CDR3aa: CASLGSSYEQYF
len: 15; d_gene: TRBD1; j_gene: TRBJ2-2; abundance: few; v_gene: TRBV7-3; CDR3nt: TGTGCCAGCAGCCCGCAACAGGGGTCCACCGGGGAGCTGTTTTTT; CDR3aa: CASSPQQGSTGELFF